This T cell receptor beta chain was sequenced for a study of radiation and T cells in renal cell carcinoma. Data came from immunoSEQ multiplex PCR; TCRdb stores just in-frame clones and leaves some out. This table has around 170,000 clones, about 88% appearing once. Stated time point: blood 4 weeks post-SBRT, at nephrectomy. Treatment of the sample: 15 Gy SBRT to primary tumor, nephrectomy 4 weeks later. After SBRT, blood was collected at 2 and 4 weeks, plus baseline. Trimming removed 3 bases from V and 0 bases from J; junction bases left unmatched: 7. The CDR3 loop spans 16 amino acids. Germline CDR1 SGDLS, CDR2 YYNGEE.

The chain joins TRBV9 to TRBJ2-3, with 7 bases aligning to TRBD1. This specimen consisted of blood, obtained from a patient whose treatment included radiotherapy and nephrectomy. The sequence was collected from a woman aged 45-59 years with renal cell carcinoma. This CDR3 reads CASSEGTAPSTDTQYF. The DNA of the CDR3 is TGTGCCAGCAGCGAAGGGACAGCCCCTAGCACAGATACGCAGTATTTT.